The 18 T cell receptor beta chains below were found in one sample sequenced in a study of blood T cell repertoires in COVID-19. TCRdb's table, derived via immunoSEQ multiplex PCR, lists solely in-frame clones and lacks some. In the table there are some 250,000 clones, around 90% of which are singletons. The sequenced material came from peripheral blood. All receptors derive from a woman in her twenties or thirties with acute or convalescent COVID-19.

This chain joins TRBV7-9 and TRBJ1-1; D is possibly TRBD1 (5 bases). Deletions cut 6 bases from V and 4 bases from J, with 12 bases between. The CDR3 consists of 13 residues. Germline V gives CDR1 SEHNR, CDR2 FQNEAQ (reference sequence). In DNA form, the CDR3 reads TGTGCCAGCAGACCAGGGATGGTCACTGAAGCTTTCTTT. Translation: CASRPGMVTEAFF. Full variable domain (missing parts from reference TRBV7-9 and TRBJ1-1): DTGVSQNPRHKITKRGQNVTFRCDPISEHNRLYWYRQTLGQGPEFLTYFQNEAQLEKSRLLSDRFSAERPKGSFSTLEIQRTEQGDSAMYLCASRPGMVTEAFFGQGTRLTVV.

The CDR3 protein is CASSLTGGNQPQHF. The CDR3 DNA sequence: TGTGCCAGCAGCTTAACCGGGGGCAATCAGCCCCAGCATTTT. The V gene is TRBV9, the J gene TRBJ1-5, with D unresolved. The CDR3 spans 14 residues. Per the germline V gene, CDR1 is SGDLS and CDR2 is YYNGEE. With 4 bases removed from V and 2 bases from J, the gap between germline ends came to 10 bases.

This clone was detected once. The rearrangement links TRBV4-2 to TRBJ1-2, with 10 bases matching TRBD1. The CDR3 is 17 residues long. V was clipped by 1 base and J by 0 bases; unmatched bases: 5. The germline V gene has CDR1 LGHNA and CDR2 YNFKEQ. This chain's CDR3 is CASSQGPGTGANYGYTF. CDR3 nucleotides: TGTGCCAGCAGCCAAGGGCCTGGGACAGGGGCTAACTATGGCTACACCTTC.

This chain joins TRBV18 and TRBJ2-2; D perhaps matches TRBD1 (5 bases). Germline CDR1 KGHSH, CDR2 LQKENI. V gave up 3 bases and J gave up 1 base, with 15 bases separating them. The CDR3 length is 17 residues. CDR3 protein: CASSPSMGRLNTGELFF. Here the CDR3 DNA reads TGTGCCAGCTCACCCTCTATGGGGCGACTGAACACCGGGGAGCTGTTTTTT. Variable domain in full (rest from reference TRBV18 and TRBJ2-2): NAGVMQNPRHLVRRRGQEARLRCSPMKGHSHVYWYRQLPEEGLKFMVYLQKENIIDESGMPKERFSAEFPKEGPSILRIQQVVRGDSAAYFCASSPSMGRLNTGELFFGEGSRLTVL.

V is TRBV4-3 and J is TRBJ2-1; 9 bases align to TRBD2. This CDR3 spans 15 amino acids. V dropped 0 bases and J dropped 4; count of bases not matched to a gene: 1. CDR1 is LGHNA and CDR2 is YSLEER in the germline V gene. The CDR3 region is CASSQEAGGYNEQFF. CDR3 bases: TGCGCCAGCAGCCAAGAAGCGGGAGGATACAATGAGCAGTTCTTC.

The chain uses TRBV3-1 (or the pseudogene TRBV3-2) and TRBJ1-5, with TRBD1 as a possible D gene (6 bases). CDR3 length equals 14 residues. The V and J ends lost 0 bases and 7 bases respectively, with 10 bases between them. Germline V gives CDR1 LGHDT, CDR2 YNNKEL (reference sequence). The CDR3 here is CASSQEQGWQPQHF. In nucleotides, the CDR3 is TGTGCCAGCAGCCAAGAACAGGGTTGGCAGCCCCAGCATTTT.

The chain joins TRBV6-2 or TRBV6-3 to TRBJ1-1; tentatively, D is TRBD1 (5 bases). Trimming pared 6 bases from V and 1 base from J, leaving 18 bases between. CDR3 length: 16 amino acids. Germline V gene sequence: CDR1 MNHEY, CDR2 SVGEGT. The CDR3 loop is CASSRGGDAGNTEAFF. CDR3 sequence (DNA): TGTGCCAGCAGCCGGGGGGGGGACGCTGGGAACACTGAAGCTTTCTTT.

The chain is built from TRBV9 and TRBJ2-5; D is unclear. Germline V gene sequence: CDR1 SGDLS, CDR2 YYNGEE. Trimming stripped 0 bases from V and 0 bases from J, with 9 bases between. The CDR3 has 15 residues. The CDR3 DNA follows: TGTGCCAGCAGCGTAGACATTTTCTACCAAGAGACCCAGTACTTC. Its protein product is CASSVDIFYQETQYF.

The gene calls are TRBV19 and TRBJ2-5, with 13 bases matching TRBD2. Germline V gene lookup returns CDR1 LNHDA and CDR2 SQIVND (reference sequence). V shed 5 bases and J 6 bases; nucleotides not matched to a gene: 12. The CDR3 has 17 residues. The CDR3 DNA reads TGTGCCAGTAGTTACGGGACTAGCGGGGACATCTTCCAGACCCAGTACTTC. Protein product: CASSYGTSGDIFQTQYF.

The rearrangement links TRBV11-2 to TRBJ2-7; 13 bases match TRBD2. Germline lookup yields CDR1 SGHAT and CDR2 FQNNGV. The CDR3 runs to 15 residues. V trimming: 5 bases; J trimming: 4 bases; junction bases outside the gene matches: 5. The CDR3 loop reads CASSTGLAGPYEQYF. The CDR3 bases are TGTGCCAGCAGCACGGGACTAGCGGGACCTTACGAGCAGTACTTC.

The chain uses TRBV29-1 and TRBJ2-7; TRBD2 is a possible D gene (6 bases). The CDR3 extends over 16 amino acids. Trimming took 0 bases from V and 4 from J, leaving 19 bases between them. CDR1 and CDR2 (germline): SQVTM, ANQGSEA. CDR3 coding DNA: TGCAGCGTTGAAGAATTAGGCGGGACGGCTAATTACGAGCAGTACTTC. It translates to CSVEELGGTANYEQYF.

J is TRBJ2-1 and V is TRBV4-3; D gene ambiguous. Trimming cost V 1 base and J 9 bases, with 10 bases left between them. The germline V gene has CDR1 LGHNA and CDR2 YSLEER. The CDR3 length is 13 residues. The DNA of the CDR3 is TGCGCCAGCAGCCAAGTCTCCGGCGGTGAGCAGTTCTTC. Protein sequence: CASSQVSGGEQFF.

The chain has TRBV6-2 or TRBV6-3 and TRBJ2-2; a possible D gene is TRBD1 (5 bases). Germline lookup yields CDR1 MNHEY and CDR2 SVGEGT. The V end was cut by 4 bases, the J end by 4 bases, with 16 bases between. This CDR3 is built from 16 residues. The CDR3 coding sequence is TGTGCCAGCAGTTCCCTTAGGGGATCCAGCACCGGGGAGCTGTTTTTT. Translating it yields CASSSLRGSSTGELFF.

This clone was observed a handful of times. The rearrangement joins TRBV5-1 to TRBJ1-5, with TRBD1 as a possible D gene (6 bases). Germline V lookup: CDR1 SGHRS, CDR2 YFSETQ. The CDR3 totals 17 residues. V lost 4 bases to trimming and J lost 0 bases, with 17 bases between them. The CDR3 loop reads CASSPGAGTHSNQPQHF. In DNA, the CDR3 is TGCGCCAGCAGCCCCGGCGCCGGGACACATAGCAATCAGCCCCAGCATTTT.

The chain employs TRBV7-2 and TRBJ2-7; 7 positions match TRBD2. Germline V gene sequence: CDR1 SGHTA, CDR2 FQGNSA. CDR3 size: 14 residues. Trimming took 8 bases from V and 5 from J; bases not matched to a gene: 12. This CDR3 reads CASRAPGGGNEQYF. CDR3 coding DNA: TGTGCCAGCCGCGCACCGGGGGGAGGCAACGAGCAGTACTTC.

V is TRBV19 and J is TRBJ1-4, with TRBD1 matching over 7 bases. This CDR3 is built from 14 residues. CDR1 is LNHDA, CDR2 SQIVND, per germline (reference sequence). V shed 7 bases, J shed 5 bases, and the junction held 7 bases outside the gene matches. CDR3 region: CASTKTGMNEKLFF. CDR3 DNA sequence: TGTGCCAGTACCAAGACAGGGATGAATGAAAAACTGTTTTTT. Supplemented by reference TRBV19 and TRBJ1-4, the full variable domain reads DGGITQSPKYLFRKEGQNVTLSCEQNLNHDAMYWYRQDPGQGLRLIYYSQIVNDFQKGDIAEGYSVSREKKESFPLTVTSAQKNPTAFYLCASTKTGMNEKLFFGSGTQLSVL.

The table lists this clone with a count of one. The chain is built from TRBV19 and TRBJ1-5; a weak D match, TRBD1 (6 bases). CDR1 and CDR2 (germline): LNHDA, SQIVND (reference sequence). Trimming stripped 7 bases from V and 7 bases from J, with 20 bases between. There are 15 residues in the CDR3. Here the CDR3 DNA reads TGTGCCAGTACCTCTATGGGGGGGCTACAACAGCCCCAGCATTTT. It is translated as CASTSMGGLQQPQHF.

The rearrangement uses TRBV30 and TRBJ1-1; D is unresolved. Germline CDR1 is GTSNPN and CDR2 is SVGIG (reference sequence). This CDR3 spans 12 amino acids. V lost 3 bases, J lost 10 bases, and 15 bases lay in between. CDR3 loop: CAWSRRTTVAFF. In DNA, the CDR3 is TGTGCCTGGAGCCGGAGGACGACGGTAGCTTTCTTT. Drawing the rest from reference TRBV30 and TRBJ1-1, the complete variable domain is SQTIHQWPATLVQPVGSPLSLECTVEGTSNPNLYWYRQAAGRGLQLLFYSVGIGQISSEVPQNLSASRPQDRQFILSSKKLLLSDSGFYLCAWSRRTTVAFFGQGTRLTVV.